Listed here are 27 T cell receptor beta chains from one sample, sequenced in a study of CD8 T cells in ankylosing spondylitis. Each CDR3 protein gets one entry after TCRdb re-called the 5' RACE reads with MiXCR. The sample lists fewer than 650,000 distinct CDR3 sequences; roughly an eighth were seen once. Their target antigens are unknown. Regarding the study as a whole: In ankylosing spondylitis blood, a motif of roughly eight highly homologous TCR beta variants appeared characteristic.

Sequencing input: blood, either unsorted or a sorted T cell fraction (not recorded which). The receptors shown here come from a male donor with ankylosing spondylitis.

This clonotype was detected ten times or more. The CDR3 sequence: CASLLSGSDFRSYNEQFF. CDR3 coding DNA: TGCGCCAGCCTACTTAGCGGGAGCGACTTTCGCTCCTACAATGAGCAGTTCTTC. The V call is TRBV5-1, the J call TRBJ2-1; TRBD2 aligns across 9 bases. The CDR3 is 18 amino acids. The V and J ends lost 7 bases and 0 bases, in that order; junction bases with no gene match: 14. The germline V gene has CDR1 SGHRS and CDR2 YFSETQ.

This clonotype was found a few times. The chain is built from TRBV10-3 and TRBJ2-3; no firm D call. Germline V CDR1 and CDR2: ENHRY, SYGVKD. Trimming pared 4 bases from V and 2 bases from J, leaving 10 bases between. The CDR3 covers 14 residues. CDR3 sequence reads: CAISAVRNTDTQYF. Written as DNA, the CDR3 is TGTGCCATCAGTGCGGTGCGGAACACAGATACGCAGTATTTT.

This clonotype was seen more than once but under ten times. CDR3 nucleotides: TGTGCCAGCAGCTTAAGGCCAGGGTGGAGCACAGATACGCAGTATTTT. It codes for CASSLRPGWSTDTQYF. V gene TRBV7-2 combines with J gene TRBJ2-3, with D perhaps TRBD1 (5 bases). The germline CDR1 and CDR2 sequences are SGHTA and FQGNSA. The V end was cut by 2 bases, the J end by 0 bases, with 12 bases between. The CDR3 is 16 residues long.

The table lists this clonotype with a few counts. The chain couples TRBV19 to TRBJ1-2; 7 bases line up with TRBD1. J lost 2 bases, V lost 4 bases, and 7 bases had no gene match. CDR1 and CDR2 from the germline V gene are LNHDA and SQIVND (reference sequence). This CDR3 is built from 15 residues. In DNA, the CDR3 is TGTGCCAGTAGTACCAACCGGGACAGCAACTATGGCTACACCTTC. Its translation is CASSTNRDSNYGYTF. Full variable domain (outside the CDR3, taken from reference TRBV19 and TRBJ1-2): DGGITQSPKYLFRKEGQNVTLSCEQNLNHDAMYWYRQDPGQGLRLIYYSQIVNDFQKGDIAEGYSVSREKKESFPLTVTSAQKNPTAFYLCASSTNRDSNYGYTFGSGTRLTVV.

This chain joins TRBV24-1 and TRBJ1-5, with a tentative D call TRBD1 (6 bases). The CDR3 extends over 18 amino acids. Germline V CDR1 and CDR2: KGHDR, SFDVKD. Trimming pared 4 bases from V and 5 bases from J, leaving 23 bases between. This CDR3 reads CATSDSQRGGGSYQPQHF. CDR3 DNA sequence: TGTGCCACCAGTGACTCCCAAAGGGGCGGGGGCTCGTATCAGCCCCAGCATTTT.

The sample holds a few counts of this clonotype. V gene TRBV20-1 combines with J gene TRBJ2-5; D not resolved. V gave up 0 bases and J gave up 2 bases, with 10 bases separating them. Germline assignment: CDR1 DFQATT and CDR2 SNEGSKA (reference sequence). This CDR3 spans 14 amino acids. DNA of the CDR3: TGCAGTGCTAGAGATGCGAGCAAACAAGAGACCCAGTACTTC. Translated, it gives CSARDASKQETQYF.

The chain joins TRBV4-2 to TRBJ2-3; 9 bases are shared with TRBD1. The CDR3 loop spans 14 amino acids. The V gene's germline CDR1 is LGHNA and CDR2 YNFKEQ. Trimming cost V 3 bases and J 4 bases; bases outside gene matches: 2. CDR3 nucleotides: TGTGCCAGCAGCCAGGACAGGGGAGCAGATACGCAGTATTTT. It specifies CASSQDRGADTQYF.

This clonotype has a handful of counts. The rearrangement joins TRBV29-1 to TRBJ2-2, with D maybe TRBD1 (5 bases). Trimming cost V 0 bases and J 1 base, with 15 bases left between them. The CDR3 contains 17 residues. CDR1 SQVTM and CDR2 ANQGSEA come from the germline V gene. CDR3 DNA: TGCAGCGTTGAAGATCTGGGGCAGAGAAGGAACACCGGGGAGCTGTTTTTT. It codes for CSVEDLGQRRNTGELFF.

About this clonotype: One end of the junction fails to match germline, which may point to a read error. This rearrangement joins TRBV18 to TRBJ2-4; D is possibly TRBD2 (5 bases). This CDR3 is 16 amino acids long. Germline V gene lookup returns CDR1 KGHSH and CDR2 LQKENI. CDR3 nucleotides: TGTGCCAGCTCACCGAGCCAGCGGACGGTGAAAAACATTCAGGACTTC. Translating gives CASSPSQRTVKNIQDF.

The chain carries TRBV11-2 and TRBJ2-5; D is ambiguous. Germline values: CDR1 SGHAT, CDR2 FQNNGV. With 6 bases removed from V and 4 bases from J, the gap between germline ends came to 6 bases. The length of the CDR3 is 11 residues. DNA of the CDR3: TGTGCCAGCAGGTCCCCAGAGACCCAGTACTTC. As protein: CASRSPETQYF.

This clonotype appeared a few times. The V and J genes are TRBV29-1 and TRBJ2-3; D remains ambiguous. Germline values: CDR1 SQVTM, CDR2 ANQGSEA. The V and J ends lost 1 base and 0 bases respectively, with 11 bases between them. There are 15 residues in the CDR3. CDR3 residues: CSVEVVGRSTDTQYF. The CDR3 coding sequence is TGCAGCGTTGAAGTGGTAGGCCGCAGCACAGATACGCAGTATTTT.

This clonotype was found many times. CDR3 DNA sequence: TGTGCCAGCGTCGGACAGGGGGCATCTGGCAATCAGCCCCAGCATTTT. It yields the protein CASVGQGASGNQPQHF. The V call is TRBV12-3 or TRBV12-4, the J call TRBJ1-5; 11 bases fit TRBD1. V shed 8 bases, J shed 2 bases, and the junction held 8 bases outside the gene matches. The length of the CDR3 is 16 residues.

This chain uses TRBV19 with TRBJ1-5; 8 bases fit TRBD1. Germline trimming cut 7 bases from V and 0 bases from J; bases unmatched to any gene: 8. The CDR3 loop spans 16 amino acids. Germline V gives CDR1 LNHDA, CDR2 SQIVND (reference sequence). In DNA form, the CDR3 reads TGTGCCAGTATCGGACAGGGCCATTATAGCAATCAGCCCCAGCATTTT. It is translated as CASIGQGHYSNQPQHF.

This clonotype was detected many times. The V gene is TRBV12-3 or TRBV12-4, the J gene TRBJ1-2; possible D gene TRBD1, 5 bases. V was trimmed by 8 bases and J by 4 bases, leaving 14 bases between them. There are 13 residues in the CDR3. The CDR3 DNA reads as TGTGCCAGCGTCATTGCGGGACTCTATGGCTACACCTTC. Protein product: CASVIAGLYGYTF.

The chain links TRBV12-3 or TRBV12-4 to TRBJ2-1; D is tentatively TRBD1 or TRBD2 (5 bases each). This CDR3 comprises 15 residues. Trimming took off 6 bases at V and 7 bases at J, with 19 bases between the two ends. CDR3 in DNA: TGTGCCAGCAGCACCTACGCCGGGACGGATAATGAGCAGTTCTTC. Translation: CASSTYAGTDNEQFF.

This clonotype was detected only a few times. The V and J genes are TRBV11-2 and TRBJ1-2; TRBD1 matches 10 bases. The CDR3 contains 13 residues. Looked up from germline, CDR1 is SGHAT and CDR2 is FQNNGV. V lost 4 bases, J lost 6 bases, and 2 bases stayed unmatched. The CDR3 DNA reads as TGTGCCAGCAGCTCGGACAGGGGGGATGGCTACACCTTC. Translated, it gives CASSSDRGDGYTF. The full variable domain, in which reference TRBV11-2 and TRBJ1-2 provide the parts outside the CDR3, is EAGVAQSPRYKIIEKRQSVAFWCNPISGHATLYWYQQILGQGPKLLIQFQNNGVVDDSQLPKDRFSAERLKGVDSTLKIQPAKLEDSAVYLCASSSDRGDGYTFGSGTRLTVV.

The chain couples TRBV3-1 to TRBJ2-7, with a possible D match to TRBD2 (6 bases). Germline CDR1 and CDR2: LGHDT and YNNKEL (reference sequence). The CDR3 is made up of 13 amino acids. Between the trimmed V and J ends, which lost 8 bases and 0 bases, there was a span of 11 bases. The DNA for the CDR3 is TGTGCCAGCGGCGGGGCTAGCTCCTACGAGCAGTACTTC. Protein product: CASGGASSYEQYF.

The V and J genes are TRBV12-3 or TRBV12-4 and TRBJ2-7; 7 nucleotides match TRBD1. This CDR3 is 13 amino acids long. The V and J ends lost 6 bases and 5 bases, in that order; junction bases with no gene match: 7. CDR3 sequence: CASSQDREDEQYV. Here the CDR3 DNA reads TGTGCCAGCAGCCAAGACAGGGAAGACGAGCAGTACGTC.

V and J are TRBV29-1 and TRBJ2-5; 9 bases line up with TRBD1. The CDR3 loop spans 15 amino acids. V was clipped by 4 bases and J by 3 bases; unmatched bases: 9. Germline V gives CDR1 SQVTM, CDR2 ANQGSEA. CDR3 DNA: TGCAGCGTTGCAAAGGGGACAGGGCGGGAAGAGACCCAGTACTTC. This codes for CSVAKGTGREETQYF.

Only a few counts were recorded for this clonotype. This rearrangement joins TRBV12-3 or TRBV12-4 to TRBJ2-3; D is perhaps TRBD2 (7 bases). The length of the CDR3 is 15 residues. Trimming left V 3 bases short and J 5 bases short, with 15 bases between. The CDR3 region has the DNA TGTGCCAGCAGTTTTGGGAGGGGGATGGGAGATACGCAGTATTTT. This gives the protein CASSFGRGMGDTQYF.

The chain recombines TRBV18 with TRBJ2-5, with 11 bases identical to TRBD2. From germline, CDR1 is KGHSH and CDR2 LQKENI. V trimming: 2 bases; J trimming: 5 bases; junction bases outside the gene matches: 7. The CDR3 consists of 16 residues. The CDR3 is CASSPVAGGLSETQYF. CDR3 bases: TGTGCCAGCTCACCAGTAGCGGGAGGGCTTTCGGAGACCCAGTACTTC.

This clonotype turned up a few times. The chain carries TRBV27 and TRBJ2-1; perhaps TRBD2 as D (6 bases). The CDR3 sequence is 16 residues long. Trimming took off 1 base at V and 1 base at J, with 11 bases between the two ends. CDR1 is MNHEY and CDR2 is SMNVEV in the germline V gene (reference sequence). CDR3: CASSLWWEASYNEQFF. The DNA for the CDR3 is TGTGCCAGCAGTTTATGGTGGGAGGCGTCCTACAATGAGCAGTTCTTC.

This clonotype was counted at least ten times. The CDR3 reads CSARSDLRATEAFF. The CDR3 DNA follows: TGCAGTGCTAGGTCAGACCTTAGGGCGACTGAAGCTTTCTTT. The chain recombines TRBV20-1 with TRBJ1-1; no firm D call. The ends were cut back, 3 bases at V and 5 bases at J, with 16 bases in the middle. CDR3 size: 14 residues. Germline loops: CDR1 DFQATT, CDR2 SNEGSKA (reference sequence).

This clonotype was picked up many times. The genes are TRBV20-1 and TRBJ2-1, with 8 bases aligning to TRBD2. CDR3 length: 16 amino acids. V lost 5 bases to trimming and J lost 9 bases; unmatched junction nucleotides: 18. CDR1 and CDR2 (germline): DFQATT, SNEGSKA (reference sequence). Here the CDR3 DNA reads TGCAGTGCTCCTCGTTACCCCCCTGGGACTAGTTTTGAGCAGTTCTTC. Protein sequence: CSAPRYPPGTSFEQFF.

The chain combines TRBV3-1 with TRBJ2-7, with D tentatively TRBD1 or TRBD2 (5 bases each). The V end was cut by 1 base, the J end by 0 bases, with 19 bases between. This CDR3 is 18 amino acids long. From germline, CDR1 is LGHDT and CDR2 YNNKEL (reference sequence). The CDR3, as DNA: TGTGCCAGCAGCCAAGGTATTACCGGGACGAAAAACTCCTACGAGCAGTACGTC. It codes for CASSQGITGTKNSYEQYV.

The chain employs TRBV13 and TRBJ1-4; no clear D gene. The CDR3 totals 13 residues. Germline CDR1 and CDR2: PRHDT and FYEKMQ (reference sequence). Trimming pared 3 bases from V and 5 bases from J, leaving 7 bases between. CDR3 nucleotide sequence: TGTGCCAGCAGCTTCGAACGAAATGAAAAACTGTTTTTT. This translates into CASSFERNEKLFF.

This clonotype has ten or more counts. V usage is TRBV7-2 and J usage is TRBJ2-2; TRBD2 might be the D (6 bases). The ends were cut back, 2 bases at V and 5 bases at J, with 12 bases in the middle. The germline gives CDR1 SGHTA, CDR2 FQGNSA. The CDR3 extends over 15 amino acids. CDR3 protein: CASSLFVGGTGELFF. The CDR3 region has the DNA TGTGCCAGCAGCTTATTTGTGGGAGGTACCGGGGAGCTGTTTTTT.